This T cell receptor beta chain was sequenced in a study of T cell repertoires in cytomegalovirus infection (dated by TCRdb to about 2019). Context from the whole study: Peptide stimulations targeted recently identified HLA-C-restricted CMV epitopes, whose presentation resists viral immunomodulation, together with well-studied HLA-B-restricted epitopes. The HLA type of each donor mattered for the analysis, because public TCR beta signatures pointed to carriage of CMV infection along with the matching HLA type.

This clonotype has only a few counts. Its specific antigen is unknown. No much larger clonotype is one base removed from it; base qualities were not supplied. This specimen's treatment or condition label, interpreted: in vitro stimulation with specific CMV peptide epitopes to enrich CMV-specific T cells. From the cysteine up to the phenylalanine, the CDR3 has a length of 14 residues. Only the CDR3 region is kept as DNA, spanning 42 bases read in frame from base 1. Between the V and J ends, shortened by 6 bases and 2 bases respectively, the junction contains 11 bases. Based on the germline V gene, the CDR1 and CDR2 sequences are MDHEN and SYDVKM. The sequencing machine was an Illumina HiSeq 1500. TCRdb ran its own pipeline on the public reads, namely fastp trimming at Q25 and MiXCR clone calling, and kept in-frame beta chains. When rows share a CDR3 protein, they turn into one entry using the most common DNA and genes. The table for this sample lists approximately 350,000 distinct CDR3 sequences; roughly 34% of them were counted only once. The ten largest clones take up 13% of the sample.

General study outcomes and caveats: In both this cohort and an independent cohort of 352 donors, the cumulative frequency of public TCR beta family members distinguished carriers of CMV infection plus the relevant HLA type. The ex vivo response was dominated by HLA-C-restricted CMV-specific TCR beta clonotypes, which also provided the single most frequent clonotype in two of eight donors.

Sequencing used cultured PBMCs, obtained from culture after CMV antigen stimulation. The sequence joins TRBV28 to TRBJ1-5; a tentative D match to TRBD1 spans 6 bases. This receptor was obtained from a human donor in good health (CMV status not recorded). Some clones in this sample may be carry-over from other donors' samples. The CDR3 has the sequence CASRKTGGNQPQHF. The base sequence is TGTGCCAGCAGGAAGACAGGAGGCAATCAGCCCCAGCATTTT.